This is a list of T cell receptor beta chains from one sample in a study of yellow fever vaccine responses in identical twins. Via MiXCR, TCRdb re-called the RT-PCR reads, giving one row per CDR3 protein. The sample contains approximately 16,000 distinct CDR3 sequences, approximately 82% of which appear only once. The material was T cells from blood (PBMCs), unsorted or a sorted subset (not recorded which), obtained before or after yellow fever vaccination (not recorded which). The source of these receptors is a woman aged 18-35 years who received the yellow fever vaccine. Both conserved end residues are part of each CDR3. D genes are given only for firm matches. Some rows mark clone size as missing; the rest say once, few, many or name a class of expanded clone.

TRBJ2-3,.,TRBV25-1,.,TGTGCCAGCAGTGGCAACACAGATACGCAGTATTTT,CASSGNTDTQYF
TRBJ2-4,.,TRBV5-4,.,TGTGCCAGCAGTCAGGACAGTAAAAACATTCAGTACTTC,CASSQDSKNIQYF
TRBJ2-1,.,TRBV18,few,TGTGCCAGCTCACCAATGAGCGACCCAAGTTACAATGAGCAGTTCTTC,CASSPMSDPSYNEQFF
TRBJ1-2,TRBD1,TRBV29-1,.,TGCAGCGTCCGGGGGGGACAGGGGGCGCTTGGCTACACCTTC,CSVRGGQGALGYTF
TRBJ2-1,.,TRBV11-1,.,TGTGCCAGCAGCTTCGCGGGGGCCAATGAGCAGTTCTTC,CASSFAGANEQFF
TRBJ1-5,TRBD1,TRBV5-6,.,TGTGCCAGCAGCTCCACCCGGGACAGGGGGGATAGCAATCAGCCCCAGCATTTT,CASSSTRDRGDSNQPQHF
TRBJ2-4,.,TRBV11-1,.,TGTGCCAGCAGCTTACCGTGGGAAAACATTCAGTACTTC,CASSLPWENIQYF
TRBJ2-3,TRBD1,TRBV12-3/TRBV12-4,.,TGTGCCAGCAGCCGCAGGGACAGGGGTATAGTAGATACGCAGTATTTT,CASSRRDRGIVDTQYF
TRBJ1-3,.,TRBV6-1,.,TGTGCCAGCAGTACCAATCGCGGAGGACAGCCACGAAACACCATATATTTT,CASSTNRGGQPRNTIYF
TRBJ2-5,.,TRBV11-1,once,TGTGCCAGCAGCTTCGGCGGCAAAGAGACCCAGTACTTC,CASSFGGKETQYF
TRBJ2-2,.,TRBV10-3,.,TGTGCCATCGGAAGGACGGAGCCGAACACCGGGGAGCTGTTTTTT,CAIGRTEPNTGELFF
TRBJ2-2,.,TRBV2,.,TGTGCCAGCAGTACGGGGAAAGGCGGGGAGCTGTTTTTT,CASSTGKGGELFF
TRBJ1-3,.,TRBV30,.,TGTGCCTGGAGTGTAAGCTCTGGAAACACCATATATTTT,CAWSVSSGNTIYF
TRBJ2-1,.,TRBV7-2,.,TGTGCCAGCAGCTTAGGACCCAGCTCCTACAAGGAGCAGTTCTTC,CASSLGPSSYKEQFF
TRBJ2-3,.,TRBV6-2/TRBV6-3,.,TGTGCCAGCAGTTACCCCACTCTAGCCACCGACCGATACACAGATACGCAGTATTTT,CASSYPTLATDRYTDTQYF
TRBJ2-7,.,TRBV7-3,.,TGTGCCAGCAGCGCACAGGGTCTCCCAACTTACGAGCAGTACTTC,CASSAQGLPTYEQYF
TRBJ2-1,.,TRBV4-1,.,TGCGCCAGCAGCCACGCTATGACTATCTACAATGAGCAGTTCTTC,CASSHAMTIYNEQFF
TRBJ2-2,.,TRBV21-1,.,TGTGCCAGCAGCACCCAACCAAAGGGTCGGACCGGGGAGCTGTTTTTT,CASSTQPKGRTGELFF
TRBJ2-7,.,TRBV4-3,.,TGCGCCAGCAGCCAAGATTTCTTCACCGAGCAGTACTTC,CASSQDFFTEQYF
TRBJ2-7,TRBD2,TRBV11-2,.,TGTGCCAGCAGCCCAAACAGCGGGAGTCACAACGAGCAGTACTTC,CASSPNSGSHNEQYF
TRBJ2-7,.,TRBV2,.,TGTGCCAGCAGTGAAGCTTACGAGCAGTACTTC,CASSEAYEQYF
TRBJ2-3,TRBD1,TRBV4-1,few,TGCGCCAGCAGCCAAGGGACAGGCTCCACAGATACGCAGTATTTT,CASSQGTGSTDTQYF
TRBJ1-5,TRBD1,TRBV2,.,TGTGCCAGCGGTAAGACAGGGATCGACAATCAGCCCCAGCATTTT,CASGKTGIDNQPQHF
TRBJ2-1,.,TRBV3-1,.,TGTGCCAGCAGCCAAGGAACCCTTACAGGGAATGAGCAGTTCTTC,CASSQGTLTGNEQFF
TRBJ2-7,.,TRBV11-3,.,TGTGCCAGCAGCCACTGGCCTCAGGCCTACGAGCAGTACTTC,CASSHWPQAYEQYF
TRBJ2-1,TRBD2,TRBV12-3/TRBV12-4,.,TGTGCCAGCAGTTGGACTAGCGGGAATAATGAGCAGTTCTTC,CASSWTSGNNEQFF
TRBJ2-1,.,TRBV10-3,few,TGTGCCACTGTGGAAGCGGGTACGCAGTTCTTC,CATVEAGTQFF
TRBJ2-1,TRBD2,TRBV13,.,TGTGCCAGCAGACCAGCGGGGGGACCTTACAATGAGCAGTTCTTC,CASRPAGGPYNEQFF
TRBJ2-1,TRBD1,TRBV11-2,.,TGTGCCAGCAGCCCCCGTCGACAGGGAAGTTCCTACAATGAGCAGTTCTTC,CASSPRRQGSSYNEQFF
TRBJ2-1,TRBD1,TRBV2,.,TGTGCCAGCAGTGATACGACAGGGGGCTATGAGCAGTTCTTC,CASSDTTGGYEQFF
TRBJ2-5,TRBD1,TRBV5-4,once,TGTGCCAGCAGCTTACAGGACAGGGGGCTAGCAGAGACCCAGTACTTC,CASSLQDRGLAETQYF
TRBJ2-7,.,TRBV7-9,.,TGTGCCAGCAGCTTATTTTCGGTCGACGAGCAGTACTTC,CASSLFSVDEQYF
TRBJ2-1,TRBD2,TRBV18,.,TGTGCCAGCTCACCAATAAGCGGGAGGTCTTCCAATGAGCAGTTCTTC,CASSPISGRSSNEQFF
TRBJ2-7,TRBD1,TRBV4-1,.,TGCGCCAGCAGCCAACCCGACAGGGGTTTCTACGAGCAGTACTTC,CASSQPDRGFYEQYF
TRBJ2-1,.,TRBV29-1,.,TGCAGCGCAGCTAGGGGGACGAACAATGAGCAGTTCTTC,CSAARGTNNEQFF
TRBJ2-1,TRBD2,TRBV9,.,TGTGCCAGCAGCGCGGGACTAAACGGCCATGAGCAGTTCTTC,CASSAGLNGHEQFF
TRBJ1-5,.,TRBV29-1,.,TGCAGCGTTGCTCAGGGTTGGGATCAGCCCCAGCATTTT,CSVAQGWDQPQHF
TRBJ1-2,.,TRBV30,.,TGTGCCTGGAGGACAGGAGATAAGAACTATGGCTACACCTTC,CAWRTGDKNYGYTF
TRBJ2-3,.,TRBV11-1,.,TGTGCCAGCAGCCTAACCCTTTTTGATACGCAGTATTTT,CASSLTLFDTQYF
TRBJ2-7,TRBD1,TRBV20-1,.,TGCAGTGCTATATCAGGGGGCCCAACCTACGAGCAGTACTTC,CSAISGGPTYEQYF
TRBJ2-3,TRBD1,TRBV7-9,once,TGTGCCAGCAGCTTCGACAGGGACACAGATACGCAGTATTTT,CASSFDRDTDTQYF
TRBJ1-4,.,TRBV28,.,TGTGCCAGCAGCACAGGGCCACAAAGGGAAAAACTGTTTTTT,CASSTGPQREKLFF
TRBJ1-6,.,TRBV6-1,.,TGTGCCAGCAACCCGAGCGGGGGTTTTTCACCCCTCCACTTT,CASNPSGGFSPLHF
TRBJ2-5,.,TRBV11-3,.,TGTGCCAGCAGCTTAGTACCAATAGAGACCCAGTACTTC,CASSLVPIETQYF
TRBJ2-1,.,TRBV28,.,TGTGCCAGCAGTTTTTCAACGGTCTACAATGAGCAGTTCTTC,CASSFSTVYNEQFF
TRBJ1-1,.,TRBV20-1,.,TGCAGTGCTAGAGTACTAGGGGTTCCTGAAGCTTTCTTT,CSARVLGVPEAFF
TRBJ1-5,.,TRBV29-1,.,TGCAGCGTTGGTGACAGTTCCAATCAGCCCCAGCATTTT,CSVGDSSNQPQHF
TRBJ1-5,.,TRBV6-5,.,TGTGCCAGCAGTTACTCGAGGGCAGATAGCAATCAGCCCCAGCATTTT,CASSYSRADSNQPQHF
TRBJ2-1,.,TRBV2,.,TGTGCCAGCAAATCCCACAATGAGCAGTTCTTC,CASKSHNEQFF
TRBJ1-5,.,TRBV27,.,TGTGCCAGCAACCAACGGGGAGAGCCCCAGCATTTT,CASNQRGEPQHF
TRBJ2-7,TRBD2,TRBV2,.,TGTGCCAGCAGTAAAGCGGGAGGCTCCTACGAGCAGTACTTC,CASSKAGGSYEQYF
TRBJ2-3,TRBD1,TRBV11-1,.,TGTGCCAGTGACAGGGGCACAGATACGCAGTATTTT,CASDRGTDTQYF
TRBJ2-1,.,TRBV3-1,.,TGTGCCAGCAGCCTTTGGCGGGGACCGGCAAAGGCTGCTCAGTTCTTC,CASSLWRGPAKAAQFF
TRBJ2-5,TRBD1,TRBV25-1,.,TGTGCCAGCAGTGCAACGACAGGGGTCAGGGAGACCCAGTACTTC,CASSATTGVRETQYF